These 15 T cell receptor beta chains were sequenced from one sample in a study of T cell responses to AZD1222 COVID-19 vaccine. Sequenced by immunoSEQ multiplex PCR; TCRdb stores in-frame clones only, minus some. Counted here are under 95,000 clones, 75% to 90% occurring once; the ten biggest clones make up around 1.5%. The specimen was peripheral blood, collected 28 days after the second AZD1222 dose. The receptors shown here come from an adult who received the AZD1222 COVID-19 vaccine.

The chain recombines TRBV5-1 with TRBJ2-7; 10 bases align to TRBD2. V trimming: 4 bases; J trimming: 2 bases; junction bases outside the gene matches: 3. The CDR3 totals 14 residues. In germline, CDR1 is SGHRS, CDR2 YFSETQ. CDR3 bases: TGCGCCAGCAGCGGAAGCGGGGGGGCCTACGAGCAGTACTTC. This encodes CASSGSGGAYEQYF.

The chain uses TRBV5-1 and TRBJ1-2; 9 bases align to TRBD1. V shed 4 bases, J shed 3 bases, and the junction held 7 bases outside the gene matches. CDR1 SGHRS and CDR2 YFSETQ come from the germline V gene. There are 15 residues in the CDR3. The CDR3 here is CASSGTGLVDYGYTF. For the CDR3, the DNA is TGCGCCAGCAGCGGGACAGGGTTGGTCGACTATGGCTACACCTTC.

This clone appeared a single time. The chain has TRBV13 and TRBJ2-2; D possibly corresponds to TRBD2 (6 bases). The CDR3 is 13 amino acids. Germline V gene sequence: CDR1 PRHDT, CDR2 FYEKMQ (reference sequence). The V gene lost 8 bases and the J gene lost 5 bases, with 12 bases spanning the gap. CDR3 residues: CASRVGGTGELFF. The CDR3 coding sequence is TGTGCCAGCCGGGTCGGGGGTACCGGGGAGCTGTTTTTT.

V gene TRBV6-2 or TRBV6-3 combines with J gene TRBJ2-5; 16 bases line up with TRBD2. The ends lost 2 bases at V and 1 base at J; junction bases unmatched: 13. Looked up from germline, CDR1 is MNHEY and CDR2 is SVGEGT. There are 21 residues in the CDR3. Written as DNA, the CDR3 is TGTGCCAGCAGTTACCCCTCTTCGCCGGGACTAGCGGGGGGGGTCCAAGAGACCCAGTACTTC. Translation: CASSYPSSPGLAGGVQETQYF.

The CDR3 here is CASTPGENTEAFF. The CDR3 bases are TGCGCCAGCACCCCCGGGGAGAACACTGAAGCTTTCTTT. The chain joins TRBV5-1 to TRBJ1-1; no reliable D call. Trimming shortened V by 6 bases and J by 1 base, and 10 bases separated the two germline ends. Germline V gene sequence: CDR1 SGHRS, CDR2 YFSETQ. The CDR3 is 13 residues long. The full variable domain, in which reference TRBV5-1 and TRBJ1-1 provide the parts outside the CDR3, is KAGVTQTPRYLIKTRGQQVTLSCSPISGHRSVSWYQQTPGQGLQFLFEYFSETQRNKGNFPGRFSGRQFSNSRSEMNVSTLELGDSALYLCASTPGENTEAFFGQGTRLTVV.

The CDR3 nucleotides read TGTGCCAGCAGCCAGGCAGGGGGCCGTACTGAAGCTTTCTTT. Translated, it gives CASSQAGGRTEAFF. The chain has TRBV14 and TRBJ1-1; 8 bases map to TRBD1. Trimming removed 3 bases from V and 5 bases from J; junction bases left unmatched: 5. This CDR3 contains 14 residues. The germline gives CDR1 SGHDN, CDR2 FVKESK.

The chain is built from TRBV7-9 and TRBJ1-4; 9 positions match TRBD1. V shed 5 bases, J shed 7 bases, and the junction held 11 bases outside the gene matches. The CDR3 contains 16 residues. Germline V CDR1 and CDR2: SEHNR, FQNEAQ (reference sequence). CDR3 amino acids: CASSPPGQGTGEKLFF. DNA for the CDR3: TGTGCCAGCAGCCCGCCGGGACAGGGTACGGGTGAAAAACTGTTTTTT.

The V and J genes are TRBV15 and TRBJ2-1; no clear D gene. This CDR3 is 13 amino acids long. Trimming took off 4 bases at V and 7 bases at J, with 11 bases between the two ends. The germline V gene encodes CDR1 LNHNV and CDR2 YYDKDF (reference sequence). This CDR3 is CATSMAAANEQFF. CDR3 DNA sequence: TGTGCCACCAGCATGGCTGCCGCGAATGAGCAGTTCTTC.

The CDR3 spells CASRAWASNTGELFF. CDR3 DNA: TGTGCCAGCAGAGCCTGGGCGTCGAACACCGGGGAGCTGTTTTTT. The chain joins TRBV28 to TRBJ2-2; D remains ambiguous. The V end was cut by 6 bases, the J end by 0 bases, with 11 bases between. Germline CDR1 and CDR2: MDHEN and SYDVKM. The CDR3 sequence is 15 residues long.

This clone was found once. The CDR3 spells CASSPQTGAFNSPLHF. CDR3 bases: TGTGCCAGCAGCCCACAGACAGGGGCGTTTAATTCACCCCTCCACTTT. J is TRBJ1-6 and V is TRBV7-9; TRBD1 matches 8 bases. This CDR3 comprises 16 residues. The V gene's germline CDR1 is SEHNR and CDR2 FQNEAQ (reference sequence). The V and J ends lost 5 bases and 6 bases, in that order; junction bases with no gene match: 9.

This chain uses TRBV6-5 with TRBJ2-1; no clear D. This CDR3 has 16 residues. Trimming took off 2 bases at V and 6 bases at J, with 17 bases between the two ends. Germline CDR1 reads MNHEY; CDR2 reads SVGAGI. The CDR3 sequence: CASSYTGRGPLNEQFF. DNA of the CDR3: TGTGCCAGCAGTTACACGGGCCGCGGACCCCTCAATGAGCAGTTCTTC.

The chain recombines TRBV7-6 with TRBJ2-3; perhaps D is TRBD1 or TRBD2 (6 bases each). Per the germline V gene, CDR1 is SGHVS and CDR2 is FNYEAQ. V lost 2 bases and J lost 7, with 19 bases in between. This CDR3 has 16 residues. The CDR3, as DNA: TGTGCCAGCAGCTTATCGTCTCCGGGGGCCGCGCATACGCAGTATTTT. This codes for CASSLSSPGAAHTQYF. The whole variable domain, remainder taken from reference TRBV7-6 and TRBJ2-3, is GAGVSQSPRYKVTKRGQDVALRCDPISGHVSLYWYRQALGQGPEFLTYFNYEAQQDKSGLPNDRFSAERPEGSISTLTIQRTEQRDSAMYRCASSLSSPGAAHTQYFGPGTRLTVL.

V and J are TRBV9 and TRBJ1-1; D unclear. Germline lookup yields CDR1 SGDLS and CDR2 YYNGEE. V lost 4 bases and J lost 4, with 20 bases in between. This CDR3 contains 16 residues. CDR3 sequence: CASSLVTRVVGTEAFF. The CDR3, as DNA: TGTGCCAGCAGCCTTGTAACGCGGGTGGTTGGCACTGAAGCTTTCTTT.

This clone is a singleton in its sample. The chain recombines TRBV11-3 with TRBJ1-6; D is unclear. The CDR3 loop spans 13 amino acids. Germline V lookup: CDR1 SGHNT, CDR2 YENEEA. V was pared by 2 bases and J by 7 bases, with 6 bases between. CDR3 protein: CASSLRGNSPLHF. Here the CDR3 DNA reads TGTGCCAGCAGCTTACGCGGGAATTCACCCCTCCACTTT.

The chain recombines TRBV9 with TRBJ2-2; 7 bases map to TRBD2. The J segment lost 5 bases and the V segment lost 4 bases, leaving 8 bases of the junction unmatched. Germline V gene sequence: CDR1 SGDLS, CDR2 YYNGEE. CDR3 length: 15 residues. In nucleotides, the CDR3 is TGTGCCAGCAGCCCCGGGGGGATAAGGACCGGGGAGCTGTTTTTT. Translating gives CASSPGGIRTGELFF.